One T cell receptor (beta chain) is described in this entry. Generated by immunoSEQ multiplex PCR, the TCRdb table keeps only in-frame clones and is missing some. There are around 1,200 clones in the sample; about 12% occur only once, and 23% lies in the top ten. The data are from a study of tumour-infiltrating T cells in Burkitt lymphoma. In germline, CDR1 is GTSNPN, CDR2 SVGIG (reference sequence). V lost 1 base to trimming and J lost 2 bases; unmatched junction nucleotides: 5. The CDR3 has 14 residues. Material: tumor tissue. The sequence came from a human donor with Burkitt lymphoma. V and J are TRBV30 and TRBJ2-7; TRBD2 matches 7 bases. The CDR3 loop reads CAWSGLAETYEQYF. For the CDR3, the DNA is TGTGCCTGGAGTGGCCTAGCGGAAACCTACGAGCAGTACTTC. Drawing the rest from reference TRBV30 and TRBJ2-7, the complete variable domain is SQTIHQWPATLVQPVGSPLSLECTVEGTSNPNLYWYRQAAGRGLQLLFYSVGIGQISSEVPQNLSASRPQDRQFILSSKKLLLSDSGFYLCAWSGLAETYEQYFGPGTRLTVT.